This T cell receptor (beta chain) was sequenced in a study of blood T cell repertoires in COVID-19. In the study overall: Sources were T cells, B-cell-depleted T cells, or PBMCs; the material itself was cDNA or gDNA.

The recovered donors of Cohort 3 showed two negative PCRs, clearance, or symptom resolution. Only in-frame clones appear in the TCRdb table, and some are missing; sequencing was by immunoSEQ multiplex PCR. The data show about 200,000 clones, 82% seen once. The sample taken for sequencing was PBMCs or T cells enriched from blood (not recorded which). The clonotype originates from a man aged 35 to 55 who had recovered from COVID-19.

CDR3 amino acids: CASSVAPGEAGNTIYF. CDR3 in DNA: TGTGCCAGCAGCGTAGCCCCCGGGGAAGCCGGAAACACCATATATTTT. V and J are TRBV9 and TRBJ1-3, with D hard to call. The germline V gene has CDR1 SGDLS and CDR2 YYNGEE. The CDR3 is 16 residues long. Trimming pared 0 bases from V and 4 bases from J, leaving 14 bases between.